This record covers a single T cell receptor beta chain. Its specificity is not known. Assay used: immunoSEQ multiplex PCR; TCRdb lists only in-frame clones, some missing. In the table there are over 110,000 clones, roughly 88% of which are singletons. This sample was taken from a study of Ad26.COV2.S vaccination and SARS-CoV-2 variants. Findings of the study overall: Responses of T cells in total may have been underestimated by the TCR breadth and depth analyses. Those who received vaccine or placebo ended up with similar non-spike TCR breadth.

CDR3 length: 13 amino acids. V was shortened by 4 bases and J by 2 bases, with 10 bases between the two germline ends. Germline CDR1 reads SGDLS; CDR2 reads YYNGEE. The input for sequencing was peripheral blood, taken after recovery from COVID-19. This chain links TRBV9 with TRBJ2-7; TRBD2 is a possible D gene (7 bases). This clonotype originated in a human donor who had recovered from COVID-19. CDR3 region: CASSRGGAYEQYF. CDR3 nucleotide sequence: TGTGCCAGCAGCCGAGGGGGGGCCTACGAGCAGTACTTC.